This TCR beta chain was sequenced in a study of T cells in Graves' hyperthyroidism and ophthalmopathy. The wider study: Peripheral blood draws took place at initial diagnosis, ahead of any treatment. Study results and limitations: Ophthalmopathy was model-predicted a median about six months pre-onset. A 13 V-J model separated ophthalmopathy from stable hyperthyroidism.

Amplification of TCR beta CDR3 regions was performed using RNA transcripts as template. In the first-round RT-PCR of the TCR CDR3, the HTBI primer set was used. TCRdb analysed the multiplex PCR reads with MiXCR anew, one entry per CDR3 protein. The sample has about 640,000 distinct CDR3 sequences, around 20% seen once. Germline CDR1 SGDLS, CDR2 YYNGEE. The CDR3 consists of 18 residues. V shed 3 bases and J 3 bases; nucleotides not matched to a gene: 17. This clonotype was observed many times. Its target is not known. For the diagnoses, clinical symptoms, serum thyroxine and TRAb, thyroid ultrasound and orbital computed tomography were used.

The chain joins TRBV9 to TRBJ2-5; 7 nucleotides agree with TRBD1. Sequencing was done on a sample of blood. This receptor was identified in a man aged 25 to 40 with Graves' ophthalmopathy. CDR3 in amino acids: CASSAPSNDRALEETQYF. CDR3 coding DNA: TGTGCCAGCAGCGCCCCGTCAAATGACAGGGCCCTTGAAGAGACCCAGTACTTC.